Included here is one T cell receptor beta chain sequence, with context. Its antigen remains unknown. V lost 10 bases and J lost 6, with 19 bases in between. The CDR3 loop spans 14 amino acids. Per germline, CDR1 MNHEY and CDR2 SVGAGI. The sample originates from a study of beta chain features in type 1 diabetes. About the study: The patient and healthy donor groups were comparable for age, gender and cell yields. Whole-study findings and limits: The study left unresolved whether HLA type influences TCRB rearrangement. Shorter TCRB CDR3s, moderately but significantly so, marked every one of the four CD4+ subsets in Type 1 diabetes patients.

The isolated RNA, all of it, was reverse transcribed, so expressed TCRB transcripts were what got sequenced. Some clones are missing from TCRdb's copy, which holds only in-frame ones; the method was immunoSEQ multiplex PCR. Of over 650,000 clones in the sample, over 12% are singletons; the top ten hold 0.035% to 0.04%. The clonotype originates from a man younger than 35 with type 1 diabetes. Sequenced sample: naive CD4+ T cells from blood. The chain has TRBV6-5 and TRBJ2-1, with unresolved D. CDR3 in amino acids: CATSGFPTSNEQFF. The CDR3 DNA sequence: TGTGCCACATCGGGTTTCCCTACATCCAATGAGCAGTTCTTC.